This T cell receptor beta chain was captured by sequencing in a study of spatial heterogeneity in lung cancer. TCRdb re-analysed the 5' RACE reads in MiXCR, keeping a single row per CDR3 protein. The sample comprises more than 25,000 distinct CDR3 sequences, 5% to 6% of which are singletons, and 24% rests with the top ten. Time point noted: blood at routine non-recurrence follow-up after resection. Germline V lookup: CDR1 SNHLY, CDR2 FYNNEI. V was pared by 6 bases and J by 4 bases, with 15 bases between. CDR3 length: 14 amino acids. The chain has TRBV2 and TRBJ1-1; D is uncertain. This clonotype was obtained from a female donor with early-stage non-small cell lung cancer. The source was PBMCs, collected at follow-up. The DNA for the CDR3 is TGTGCCAGCAGCCTGTGGGCGGACGCCACTGAAGCTTTCTTT. Translated, it gives CASSLWADATEAFF.